The source of this TCR beta chain is a study of cytomegalovirus exposure and HLA in healthy donors. Study-wide points: It was reported that the classifier diagnosed cytomegalovirus status with high specificity and sensitivity in both the original and validation cohorts. In a later analysis, HLA-associated TCR beta chains were more clonally expanded than equally common others.

This CDR3 is 15 amino acids long. J was trimmed by 7 bases and V by 5 bases; bases with no gene match: 6. Germline V CDR1 and CDR2: SEHNR, FQNEAQ (reference sequence). Primers: 60 Vbeta forward and 13 Jbeta reverse. Data came from immunoSEQ multiplex PCR; TCRdb stores just in-frame clones and leaves some out. The sample lists fewer than 250,000 clones, around 80% occurring once. A remark on this clone: What it binds is not known.

The clonotype was recovered from a young man in good health and CMV-seronegative. The genes are TRBV7-9 and TRBJ2-2; 11 nucleotides line up with TRBD1. The sample taken for sequencing was PBMCs. CDR3 bases: TGTGCCAGCAGCCTCGGACAGGGGGCTGTCGGGGAGCTGTTTTTT. It is translated as CASSLGQGAVGELFF.